The 16 T cell receptor beta chains listed next were all sequenced from one sample in a study of Ad26.COV2.S vaccination and SARS-CoV-2 variants. Clones were read by immunoSEQ multiplex PCR, and TCRdb kept only the in-frame ones, dropping some. Seen here are 380,000 or so clones, 83% observed once, and the top ten hold about 8%. Treatment of the sample: around 19 received Ad26.COV2.S at low or high dose, single or two shots; a few received placebo; per-sample allocation not given. Sampling took place 63 days after the first vaccine or placebo injection. Sequenced material: peripheral blood, taken in a trial of Ad26.COV2.S vaccine versus placebo. These TCRs come from a person aged 18-65 years who received the Ad26.COV2.S COVID-19 vaccine or a placebo.

This chain uses TRBV19 with TRBJ2-1; tentatively, D is TRBD2 (5 bases). Deletions cut 5 bases from V and 7 bases from J, with 15 bases between. CDR1 and CDR2 from the germline V gene are LNHDA and SQIVND (reference sequence). This CDR3 comprises 14 residues. CDR3 coding DNA: TGTGCCAGTAGTGTCGGGAACCCAGGAAATGAGCAGTTCTTC. Translating it yields CASSVGNPGNEQFF.

The chain couples TRBV28 to TRBJ1-4; D might be TRBD1 (6 bases). Germline loops: CDR1 MDHEN, CDR2 SYDVKM. CDR3 length equals 12 residues. V was pared by 10 bases and J by 6 bases, with 12 bases between. CDR3 bases: TGTGCCACTGGACAGACCCATGAAAAACTGTTTTTT. It codes for CATGQTHEKLFF. Filled out from reference TRBV28 and TRBJ1-4, the complete variable domain reads DVKVTQSSRYLVKRTGEKVFLECVQDMDHENMFWYRQDPGLGLRLIYFSYDVKMKEKGDIPEGYSVSREKKERFSLILESASTNQTSMYLCATGQTHEKLFFGSGTQLSVL.

The chain is built from TRBV12-3 or TRBV12-4 and TRBJ1-1, with D hard to call. V dropped 4 bases and J dropped 2 bases, with 5 bases sitting between them. The CDR3 runs to 12 residues. Here the CDR3 DNA reads TGTGCCAGCAGTTACCCCAACACTGAAGCTTTCTTT. This encodes CASSYPNTEAFF.

This clone occurred once. V usage is TRBV4-2 and J usage is TRBJ2-7; 8 nucleotides agree with TRBD2. The CDR3 contains 13 residues. CDR1 and CDR2 (germline): LGHNA, YNFKEQ. Trimming removed 4 bases from V and 3 bases from J; junction bases left unmatched: 2. In nucleotides, the CDR3 is TGTGCCAGCAGCCCGGGACTAGTCTACGAGCAGTACTTC. It yields the protein CASSPGLVYEQYF.

This chain uses TRBV11-2 with TRBJ2-7; TRBD2 is a possible D gene (6 bases). The length of the CDR3 is 13 residues. The germline gives CDR1 SGHAT, CDR2 FQNNGV. With 3 bases removed from V and 3 bases from J, the gap between germline ends came to 9 bases. The DNA for the CDR3 is TGTGCCAGCAGCTTCTCCGGGAGCTACGAGCAGTACTTC. Its translation: CASSFSGSYEQYF.

The rearrangement links TRBV11-3 to TRBJ2-2; possibly TRBD1 for D (5 bases). Germline V CDR1 and CDR2: SGHNT, YENEEA. The CDR3 length is 13 residues. V lost 6 bases and J lost 8, with 13 bases in between. The CDR3 coding sequence is TGTGCCAGCAGTTCCTCCTGGACAGGGGAGCTGTTTTTT. Protein sequence: CASSSSWTGELFF. The full variable domain, completed using reference TRBV11-3 and TRBJ2-2, is EAGVVQSPRYKIIEKKQPVAFWCNPISGHNTLYWYLQNLGQGPELLIRYENEEAVDDSQLPKDRFSAERLKGVDSTLKIQPAELGDSAVYLCASSSSWTGELFFGEGSRLTVL.

The chain employs TRBV28 and TRBJ1-2; TRBD1 aligns across 9 bases. Germline CDR1 reads MDHEN; CDR2 reads SYDVKM. V lost 6 bases and J lost 7; bases outside the gene matches: 9. The length of the CDR3 is 14 residues. This CDR3 is CASRPRDRDSGYTF. Written as DNA, the CDR3 is TGTGCCAGCAGACCTCGGGACAGGGATTCTGGCTACACCTTC.

CDR3 coding DNA: TGTGCCAGCTCACCAGGGGGAGTCGGGGCGATGAACACTGAAGCTTTCTTT. It translates to CASSPGGVGAMNTEAFF. V and J are TRBV18 and TRBJ1-1, with D tentatively TRBD1 (5 bases). The CDR3 contains 17 residues. V was clipped by 2 bases and J by 0 bases, with 16 bases between them. The germline gives CDR1 KGHSH, CDR2 LQKENI.

This clone was found a few times. V and J are TRBV2 and TRBJ1-1; a weak D match, TRBD1 (5 bases). There are 15 residues in the CDR3. Germline assignment: CDR1 SNHLY and CDR2 FYNNEI. Trimming left V 3 bases short and J 0 bases short, with 11 bases between. The CDR3 here is CASSDALGLNTEAFF. CDR3 coding DNA: TGTGCCAGCAGTGATGCCTTGGGGCTGAACACTGAAGCTTTCTTT.

This clone has only one observation. V gene TRBV11-2 combines with J gene TRBJ2-7; TRBD2 matches 14 bases. Trimming cost V 7 bases and J 3 bases; bases outside gene matches: 8. This CDR3 has 16 residues. Per germline, CDR1 SGHAT and CDR2 FQNNGV. Here the CDR3 reads CASNGLAGGLGYEQYF. CDR3 nucleotide sequence: TGTGCCAGCAACGGACTAGCGGGGGGCCTGGGCTACGAGCAGTACTTC.

The CDR3 region is CASSYPRGDTDTQYF. The CDR3 nucleotides are TGTGCCAGCAGTTACCCACGAGGGGACACAGATACGCAGTATTTT. The chain has TRBV6-6 and TRBJ2-3; the D call may be TRBD1 or TRBD2 (5 bases each). Trimming removed 2 bases from V and 2 bases from J, with 11 bases in between. The CDR3 runs to 15 residues. CDR1 MNHNY and CDR2 SVGAGI come from the germline V gene (reference sequence).

The gene calls are TRBV14 and TRBJ2-7; no definite D call. CDR1 and CDR2 (germline): SGHDN, FVKESK. V lost 1 base, J lost 2 bases, and 9 bases lay in between. The CDR3 consists of 14 residues. CDR3 amino acids: CASSQVANPYEQYF. The CDR3 nucleotides are TGTGCCAGCAGCCAAGTCGCGAACCCCTACGAGCAGTACTTC. Combining the CDR3 with reference TRBV14 and TRBJ2-7 gives the whole variable domain EAGVTQFPSHSVIEKGQTVTLRCDPISGHDNLYWYRRVMGKEIKFLLHFVKESKQDESGMPNNRFLAERTGGTYSTLKVQPAELEDSGVYFCASSQVANPYEQYFGPGTRLTVT.

This clone was detected ten times or more. The chain recombines TRBV19 with TRBJ2-7; TRBD2 aligns across 8 bases. The V segment lost 3 bases and the J segment 0 bases; nucleotides outside the gene matches: 1. CDR1 and CDR2 from the germline V gene are LNHDA and SQIVND (reference sequence). The CDR3 runs to 14 residues. The DNA for the CDR3 is TGTGCCAGTAGTATCGGGGGGGACTCCTACGAGCAGTACTTC. Translation: CASSIGGDSYEQYF.

This chain links TRBV11-3 with TRBJ1-1; no clear D gene. This CDR3 spans 15 amino acids. CDR1 and CDR2 (germline): SGHNT, YENEEA. Trimming shortened V by 1 base and J by 1 base, and 10 bases separated the two germline ends. The chain's CDR3 is CASSLGDGENTEAFF. CDR3 DNA sequence: TGTGCCAGCAGCTTAGGTGATGGAGAGAACACTGAAGCTTTCTTT.

This sequence joins TRBV11-2 and TRBJ2-2, with D perhaps assigned TRBD1 or TRBD2 (6 bases each). From germline, CDR1 is SGHAT and CDR2 FQNNGV. This CDR3 has 14 residues. V lost 4 bases, J lost 6 bases, and 12 bases lay in between. The CDR3 sequence: CASSWWGAAGELFF. CDR3 sequence (DNA): TGTGCCAGCAGCTGGTGGGGGGCGGCCGGGGAGCTGTTTTTT. Filled out from reference TRBV11-2 and TRBJ2-2, the complete variable domain reads EAGVAQSPRYKIIEKRQSVAFWCNPISGHATLYWYQQILGQGPKLLIQFQNNGVVDDSQLPKDRFSAERLKGVDSTLKIQPAKLEDSAVYLCASSWWGAAGELFFGEGSRLTVL.

The chain combines TRBV5-1 with TRBJ2-5; D is unclear. Germline CDR1 is SGHRS and CDR2 is YFSETQ. The length of the CDR3 is 14 residues. V shed 7 bases and J shed 2 bases, with 15 bases lying between them. The DNA for the CDR3 is TGCGCCAGCGGTTACTCTAGGCCTCAAGAGACCCAGTACTTC. Its protein is CASGYSRPQETQYF.